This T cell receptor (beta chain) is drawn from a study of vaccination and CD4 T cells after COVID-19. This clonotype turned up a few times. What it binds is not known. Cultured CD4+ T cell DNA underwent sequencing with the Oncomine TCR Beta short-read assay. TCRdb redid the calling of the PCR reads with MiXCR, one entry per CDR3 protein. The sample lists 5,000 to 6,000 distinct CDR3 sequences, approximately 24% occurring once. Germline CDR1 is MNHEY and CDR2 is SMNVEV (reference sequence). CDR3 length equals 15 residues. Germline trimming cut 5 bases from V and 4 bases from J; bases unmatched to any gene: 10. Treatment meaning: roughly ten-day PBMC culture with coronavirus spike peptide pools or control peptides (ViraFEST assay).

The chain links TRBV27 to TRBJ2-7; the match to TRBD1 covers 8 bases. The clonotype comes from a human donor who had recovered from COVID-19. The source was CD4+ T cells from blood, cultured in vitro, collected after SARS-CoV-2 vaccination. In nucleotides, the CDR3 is TGTGCCAGCAGTCATGAAGGGACAGGATATTACGAGCAGTACTTC. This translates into CASSHEGTGYYEQYF.